This T cell receptor (beta chain) was found in a study of monozygotic twins with inflammatory bowel disease (dated by TCRdb to between 2017 and 2020). In terms of the full investigation: A total of some 30 monozygotic twin pairs were included in the full study, comprising nine German pairs (four IBD-concordant, five IBD-discordant) and 19 IBD-discordant Danish pairs. The search for disease-associated traits relied mainly on comparing IBD patients with their genetically identical healthy co-twins within discordant pairs. Each individual had, on average, about 151 000 unique TCRalpha sequences and 181 000 unique TCRbeta sequences available for analysis.

The investigation overall reported the following: The results gave no support for a single strong signal or clonotype linked to IBD. Repertoire similarity did not differ between concordant and discordant twins, possibly due to limited statistical power. Compared with healthy twins, IBD patients had fewer clonotypes in common with other individuals, a difference most pronounced in patients showing signs of disease activity. A decrease in TCRbeta repertoire diversity, as measured by inverse Simpson index, was observed in IBD patients compared with their healthy co-twins. The analysis was unable to tell different T cell subtypes apart. Because patients were on differing immunosuppressive treatments, the repertoires may have picked up extra background noise and inter-individual variability.

A note on this clonotype: Its antigen is unknown.

The library was built by means of 5' RACE. Preparation of each TCR library used around 3.5 ug of total RNA. cDNA was synthesized with SMARTScribe reverse transcriptase in eight separate reactions per sample. During cDNA synthesis, template switching was used to introduce unique molecular identifiers that contained a 6-nucleotide sample barcode. TCRalpha and TCRbeta cDNA was amplified in two nested PCRs of about 17 and 10 cycles, and bead purification was carried out after each PCR. Before amplification, cDNA was treated with uracil DNA-glycosylase and purified using the QIAquick PCR purification kit. The second PCR was the step at which Illumina TruSeq-compatible adapters and sample-specific barcodes were added. Library quality and concentration were checked on TapeStation and Qubit, and libraries were pooled at around 5 ng each. Sequencing of the pooled libraries was done on an Illumina HiSeq2500 single-index Rapid Run using custom sequencing primers and 2 x 100 bp reads. The original pipeline was this. MiGEC version 1.2.6 was used for UMI-based consensus assembly, which corrected PCR and sequencing errors. MiXCR version 2.1.1 handled V(D)J alignment, clonotype assembly and CDR3 extraction. To normalise gene usage, clonotype sharing and MAIT/NKT TCR abundance, the analysis used the top 1000, 10 000 and 20 000 clonotypes per sample. After downsampling to 27 000 UMIs, diversity was calculated as the inverse Simpson index using the vegan R package. Paired Mann-Whitney U tests were applied to discordant twin pairs, with Benjamini-Hochberg correction for multiple testing. Reprocessed by TCRdb, the reads give a single entry per CDR3 protein sequence, without DNA. For this entry, the V and J calls and clone size follow TCRdb and not the study's own pipeline. This specimen's table enumerates about 450,000 distinct CDR3 sequences. Jointly, the top ten make up 2.4% of the sample.

CDR1 and CDR2 were assigned from the germline V gene (reference sequence) as SGHKS and YYEKEE. The CDR3 holds 14 amino acids from the cysteine to the phenylalanine. No DNA is recorded. From each donor, a roughly 2.7 ml peripheral blood sample was collected into PAXgene tubes and kept at -80 degrees C. Without any T cell sorting, total RNA was extracted from whole blood using the PAXgene blood miRNA kit on an automated QIAcube. Peripheral blood from monozygotic twin pairs, either concordant or discordant for inflammatory bowel disease, underwent deep TCRalpha and TCRbeta repertoire profiling that used unique molecular barcoding. Smoking habits were recorded for all twin pairs, and each individual was classified as a current, former or never smoker.

The receptor was isolated from a human donor with ulcerative colitis or Crohn's disease, or a healthy co-twin of an affected twin (not recorded which). The V and J segments used are TRBV5-5 and TRBJ2-1; TCRdb reports TRBD2, a call that lacks DNA to check it against. The material sequenced was blood. The CDR3 here reads CASSLVGRYNEQFF. The full variable domain, with segments outside the CDR3 supplied by the reference TRBV5-5 and TRBJ2-1 proteins, appears as DAGVTQSPTHLIKTRGQQVTLRCSPISGHKSVSWYQQVLGQGPQFIFQYYEKEERGRGNFPDRFSARQFPNYSSELNVNALLLGDSALYLCASSLVGRYNEQFFGPGTRLTVL.